This TCR beta chain was captured by sequencing in a study of T cells after yellow fever vaccination. Trimming cost V 5 bases and J 2 bases; bases outside gene matches: 5. This CDR3 is 16 amino acids long. The germline CDR1 and CDR2 sequences are SGHVS and FNYEAQ. By 5'RACE template switching, TCR cDNA was produced, with a universal primer site and UMIs added in the process. TCRdb fed the 5' RACE reads into MiXCR, producing one record per CDR3 protein. The data hold a few hundred thousand distinct CDR3 sequences, with about 7.1% observed a single time. Here the sequenced sample was CD4+ T cells sorted from PBMCs, taken 15 days after the yellow fever booster vaccination. This clonotype was sampled from a man aged 25-45 years who received the YFV17D yellow fever vaccine. V usage is TRBV7-6 and J usage is TRBJ2-2, with TRBD2 identical over 10 bases. Here the CDR3 DNA reads TGTGCCAGCAGCCAAGGACTAGCGGTTAACACCGGGGAGCTGTTTTTT. Translation: CASSQGLAVNTGELFF.